These 26 T cell receptor beta chains share one sample of origin, sequenced in a study of OX40 agonist ivuxolimab in advanced cancers. Repertoires were generated with immunoSEQ multiplex PCR, while TCRdb's copy carries only in-frame clones and drops some. The data contain around 62,000 clones, 80% to 90% of them seen just once; the ten biggest clones take up roughly 2.4%. This sample comprised CD4+ or CD8+ T cells sorted from blood, obtained in a trial of the OX40 agonist ivuxolimab. The receptors originated from an adult with an advanced solid tumor such as melanoma, head and neck, liver or kidney cancer.

For this clone: Possible read error: a much larger clone is one base away. The chain couples TRBV9 to TRBJ1-1, with 7 bases fitting TRBD1. Germline V lookup: CDR1 SGDLS, CDR2 YYNGEE. The junction had 0 bases not matched to a gene; V was cut back by 3 bases and J by 1 base. The CDR3 has 13 amino acids. CDR3 residues: CASSAGGNTEAFF. In DNA form, the CDR3 reads TGTGCCAGCAGCGCAGGGGGGAACACTGAAGCTTTCTTT. Based on the CDR3 plus reference TRBV9 and TRBJ1-1, the full variable domain is DSGVTQTPKHLITATGQRVTLRCSPRSGDLSVYWYQQSLDQGLQFLIQYYNGEERAKGNILERFSAQQFPDLHSELNLSSLELGDSALYFCASSAGGNTEAFFGQGTRLTVV.

The V and J genes are TRBV29-1 and TRBJ2-1; 10 bases map to TRBD1. The length of the CDR3 is 15 residues. Germline values: CDR1 SQVTM, CDR2 ANQGSEA. V gave up 2 bases and J gave up 7 bases; unmatched junction bases: 8. The CDR3 DNA follows: TGCAGCGTTGAAAAATCCAGACAGGGGGCTAATGAGCAGTTCTTC. Translation gives CSVEKSRQGANEQFF.

V gene TRBV29-1 combines with J gene TRBJ1-1; 10 positions agree with TRBD1. The CDR3 totals 12 residues. The germline CDR1 and CDR2 sequences are SQVTM and ANQGSEA. V dropped 7 bases and J dropped 4; count of bases not matched to a gene: 3. The CDR3 region has the DNA TGCAGCGGCCGACAGGGGGCCACTGAAGCTTTCTTT. This encodes CSGRQGATEAFF. Supplemented by reference TRBV29-1 and TRBJ1-1, the full variable domain reads SAVISQKPSRDICQRGTSLTIQCQVDSQVTMMFWYRQQPGQSLTLIATANQGSEATYESGFVIDKFPISRPNLTFSTLTVSNMSPEDSSIYLCSGRQGATEAFFGQGTRLTVV.

DNA for the CDR3: TGTGCCAGCAGCAATAGACGGGATGGAGAGACCCAGTACTTC. Its protein product is CASSNRRDGETQYF. V gene TRBV11-3 combines with J gene TRBJ2-5; possible D gene TRBD2, 5 bases. In germline, CDR1 is SGHNT, CDR2 YENEEA. Trimming shortened V by 5 bases and J by 4 bases, and 14 bases separated the two germline ends. The CDR3 totals 14 residues.

V gene TRBV28 combines with J gene TRBJ1-1; no firm D call. V was trimmed by 6 bases and J by 3 bases, leaving 8 bases between them. The CDR3 sequence is 12 residues long. The germline V gene encodes CDR1 MDHEN and CDR2 SYDVKM. DNA for the CDR3: TGTGCCAGCAGGGCTTCCGACACTGAAGCTTTCTTT. This sequence encodes CASRASDTEAFF. Looking up the rest from reference TRBV28 and TRBJ1-1 gives the full variable domain: DVKVTQSSRYLVKRTGEKVFLECVQDMDHENMFWYRQDPGLGLRLIYFSYDVKMKEKGDIPEGYSVSREKKERFSLILESASTNQTSMYLCASRASDTEAFFGQGTRLTVV.

The chain is built from TRBV5-1 and TRBJ1-1, with D possibly TRBD1 on 6 matching bases. Trimming shortened V by 4 bases and J by 1 base, and 8 bases separated the two germline ends. Germline V CDR1 and CDR2: SGHRS, YFSETQ. The CDR3 has 13 amino acids. CDR3 region: CASSATGNTEAFF. CDR3 coding DNA: TGCGCCAGCAGCGCGACAGGGAACACTGAAGCTTTCTTT.

This clone was seen more than once but under ten times. This chain links TRBV29-1 with TRBJ1-2; D unresolved. Germline V CDR1 and CDR2: SQVTM, ANQGSEA. The CDR3 totals 11 residues. With 7 bases removed from V and 7 bases from J, the gap between germline ends came to 13 bases. The CDR3 sequence: CSGVLTGGYTF. CDR3 coding DNA: TGCAGCGGGGTCTTAACGGGTGGCTACACCTTC.

This clone was counted a single time. The chain couples TRBV4-3 to TRBJ2-7; D call uncertain. The germline V gene has CDR1 LGHNA and CDR2 YSLEER. V was trimmed by 0 bases and J by 9 bases, leaving 15 bases between them. The CDR3 runs to 14 residues. Here the CDR3 reads CASSQDPVSVGQYF. The DNA for the CDR3 is TGCGCCAGCAGCCAAGATCCCGTTTCTGTGGGGCAGTACTTC.

The chain recombines TRBV6-1 with TRBJ2-7; D is unresolved. Trimming took 7 bases from V and 2 from J, leaving 12 bases between them. Germline CDR1 and CDR2: MNHNS and SASEGT. There are 13 residues in the CDR3. The CDR3 loop reads CASKLTSTYEQYF. Here the CDR3 DNA reads TGTGCCAGCAAGTTAACGTCAACCTACGAGCAGTACTTC.

The rearrangement joins TRBV5-1 to TRBJ1-2; 7 bases line up with TRBD1. CDR1 SGHRS and CDR2 YFSETQ come from the germline V gene. CDR3 length: 13 residues. J lost 4 bases, V lost 4 bases, and 4 bases had no gene match. The CDR3 DNA sequence: TGCGCCAGCAGCCGGGACAGCTTCTATGGCTACACCTTC. This gives the protein CASSRDSFYGYTF.

V gene TRBV5-4 combines with J gene TRBJ2-2; possibly TRBD1 for D (6 bases). The germline gives CDR1 SGHNT, CDR2 YYREEE (reference sequence). The CDR3 is 14 amino acids. V lost 2 bases, J lost 5 bases, and 10 bases lay in between. For the CDR3, the DNA is TGTGCCAGCAGCTTAGGGGGTAGTACCGGGGAGCTGTTTTTT. Residues: CASSLGGSTGELFF.

This chain uses TRBV19 with TRBJ1-5; 9 nucleotides agree with TRBD1. The CDR3 length is 16 residues. Germline V lookup: CDR1 LNHDA, CDR2 SQIVND (reference sequence). Trimming at V came to 6 bases and at J to 3 bases, leaving 9 bases not matched to a gene. The CDR3 protein is CASRDVTGGFNQPQHF. CDR3 DNA sequence: TGTGCCAGTAGAGACGTGACAGGGGGGTTCAATCAGCCCCAGCATTTT.

This clone occurred once. V usage is TRBV6-5 and J usage is TRBJ1-5, with 7 nucleotides matching TRBD1. V was clipped by 4 bases and J by 7 bases; unmatched bases: 13. The CDR3 length is 16 residues. CDR1 is MNHEY, CDR2 SVGAGI, per germline. As DNA, the CDR3 is TGTGCCAGCAGTTCCACCCTTCTTACAGGGGAACAGCCCCAGCATTTT. It is translated as CASSSTLLTGEQPQHF.

This clone was recorded many times. This sequence joins TRBV2 and TRBJ1-6; 8 bases are a match to TRBD1. J lost 9 bases, V lost 4 bases, and 8 bases had no gene match. The CDR3 consists of 15 residues. CDR1 is SNHLY and CDR2 is FYNNEI in the germline V gene. The CDR3: CASSGDRIGRSPLHF. The DNA of the CDR3 is TGTGCCAGCAGTGGGGACAGGATCGGTCGTTCACCCCTCCACTTT.

The CDR3 loop reads CASSQYHRGGPGELFF. The CDR3 region has the DNA TGCGCCAGCAGCCAGTACCACAGGGGTGGGCCCGGGGAGCTGTTTTTT. This chain connects TRBV4-3 to TRBJ2-2, with 7 positions matching TRBD1. V lost 3 bases, J lost 6 bases, and 10 bases stayed unmatched. Germline lookup yields CDR1 LGHNA and CDR2 YSLEER. The CDR3 loop spans 16 amino acids.

This clone has a single count. The chain uses TRBV2 and TRBJ1-2; the D is unclear. V was clipped by 7 bases and J by 6 bases, with 18 bases between them. The CDR3 loop spans 14 amino acids. Germline CDR1 reads SNHLY; CDR2 reads FYNNEI. CDR3 in amino acids: CASTQSEWEDGYTF. CDR3 nucleotides: TGTGCCAGCACCCAAAGCGAGTGGGAAGATGGCTACACCTTC. Based on the CDR3 plus reference TRBV2 and TRBJ1-2, the full variable domain is EPEVTQTPSHQVTQMGQEVILRCVPISNHLYFYWYRQILGQKVEFLVSFYNNEISEKSEIFDDQFSVERPDGSNFTLKIRSTKLEDSAMYFCASTQSEWEDGYTFGSGTRLTVV.

The rearrangement joins TRBV25-1 to TRBJ1-2; 9 positions agree with TRBD1. The trim removed 3 bases at V and 1 base at J, leaving 9 bases unmatched. Germline V gene sequence: CDR1 MGHDK, CDR2 SYGVNS. The CDR3 consists of 17 residues. The CDR3: CASSEGQGTTFNYGYTF. The CDR3 bases are TGTGCCAGCAGTGAGGGACAGGGCACAACGTTTAACTATGGCTACACCTTC.

V and J are TRBV18 and TRBJ1-3; 7 nucleotides line up with TRBD1. Germline CDR1 and CDR2: KGHSH and LQKENI. V was clipped by 2 bases and J by 7 bases; unmatched bases: 8. The CDR3 totals 15 residues. CDR3 in DNA: TGTGCCAGCTCACCAACGGCGACAGGGTTTAACACCATATATTTT. It encodes CASSPTATGFNTIYF.

V is TRBV27 and J is TRBJ1-2; possibly TRBD1 for D (6 bases). The CDR3 spans 14 residues. V was cut by 3 bases and J by 3 bases, with 11 bases left in between. In germline, CDR1 is MNHEY, CDR2 SMNVEV (reference sequence). CDR3 residues: CASSLKYRDYGYTF. The CDR3 DNA is TGTGCCAGCAGTTTGAAGTACAGGGACTATGGCTACACCTTC.

The J gene is TRBJ2-1, the V gene TRBV9, with D tentatively TRBD1 (6 bases). Trimming left V 3 bases short and J 6 bases short, with 16 bases between. From germline, CDR1 is SGDLS and CDR2 YYNGEE. CDR3 length: 15 amino acids. The CDR3 nucleotides read TGTGCCAGCAGCGCCGGGACGTTGGGGGCCAATGAGCAGTTCTTC. As protein: CASSAGTLGANEQFF.

J is TRBJ2-3 and V is TRBV7-8; TRBD2 matches 12 bases. Losses at the gene ends were 2 bases for V and 4 bases for J; bases not matched to a gene: 1. The CDR3 is 15 amino acids. CDR1 and CDR2 from the germline V gene are SGHVS and FQNEAQ. The CDR3 coding sequence is TGTGCCAGCAGCTTACTAGCGGGGGGGGCAGATACGCAGTATTTT. Protein product: CASSLLAGGADTQYF.

The chain couples TRBV7-3 to TRBJ2-1; TRBD2 might be the D (7 bases). The CDR3 is made up of 14 amino acids. CDR1 and CDR2 (germline): SGHTA, FQGTGA. The V end was cut by 5 bases, the J end by 9 bases, with 17 bases between. DNA for the CDR3: TGTGCCAGCAGCCCCCCCGGGGGGCGGGGTGAGCAGTTCTTC. Translation gives CASSPPGGRGEQFF. Drawing the rest from reference TRBV7-3 and TRBJ2-1, the complete variable domain is GAGVSQTPSNKVTEKGKYVELRCDPISGHTALYWYRQSLGQGPEFLIYFQGTGAADDSGLPNDRFFAVRPEGSVSTLKIQRTERGDSAVYLCASSPPGGRGEQFFGPGTRLTVL.

For the CDR3, the DNA is TGTGCCAGCAGCTTACGGAGCAATCAGCCCCAGCATTTT. Translated, it gives CASSLRSNQPQHF. The chain carries TRBV5-6 and TRBJ1-5; no clear D. Germline loops: CDR1 SGHDT, CDR2 YYEEEE. V was cut by 2 bases and J by 1 base, with 4 bases left in between. CDR3 size: 13 residues.

The rearrangement uses TRBV5-1 and TRBJ1-5; D perhaps matches TRBD1 (5 bases). The CDR3 has 15 amino acids. Between the trimmed V and J ends, which lost 0 bases and 5 bases, there was a span of 12 bases. Per germline, CDR1 SGHRS and CDR2 YFSETQ. The CDR3 reads CASSLAGIRDQPQHF. Written as DNA, the CDR3 is TGCGCCAGCAGCTTGGCGGGGATCAGGGATCAGCCCCAGCATTTT. Drawing the rest from reference TRBV5-1 and TRBJ1-5, the complete variable domain is KAGVTQTPRYLIKTRGQQVTLSCSPISGHRSVSWYQQTPGQGLQFLFEYFSETQRNKGNFPGRFSGRQFSNSRSEMNVSTLELGDSALYLCASSLAGIRDQPQHFGDGTRLSIL.

V and J are TRBV5-1 and TRBJ2-1; D may be TRBD1 or TRBD2 (5 bases each). Trimming pared 3 bases from V and 4 bases from J, leaving 17 bases between. The CDR3 sequence is 16 residues long. Germline loops: CDR1 SGHRS, CDR2 YFSETQ. CDR3 sequence reads: CASSSNVGTGYNEQFF. The CDR3 nucleotides read TGCGCCAGCAGCTCCAACGTGGGGACCGGGTACAATGAGCAGTTCTTC.

In its sample, this clone was seen once. This rearrangement joins TRBV7-8 to TRBJ2-2; 14 nucleotides match TRBD2. There are 18 residues in the CDR3. Per germline, CDR1 SGHVS and CDR2 FQNEAQ. The V and J ends lost 5 bases and 4 bases, in that order; junction bases with no gene match: 9. Here the CDR3 DNA reads TGTGCCAGCAGCCCCCGGACTAGCGGGGGGCTTCTCACCGGGGAGCTGTTTTTT. It translates to CASSPRTSGGLLTGELFF.